This T cell receptor (beta chain) was retrieved from a study of cytomegalovirus exposure and HLA in healthy donors. Study context: Most donors, 80% to 90% of 350 to 450 genotyped, fell in the Caucasian-associated ancestry cluster.

PCR involved 60 Vbeta and 13 Jbeta primers. Using immunoSEQ multiplex PCR, the repertoire was profiled, and TCRdb retains in-frame clones only, with some absent. The profile shows over 150,000 clones, approximately 88% of them singletons. Healthy bone marrow donors made up the donors. Notes on the study in general: HLA-A and HLA-B allele assignments for most subjects were reportedly predicted accurately using TCR beta sequences.

This CDR3 region has 14 residues. Looked up from germline, CDR1 is MDHEN and CDR2 is SYDVKM. Trimming pared 8 bases from V and 6 bases from J, leaving 14 bases between. A word on this clone: Its antigen is not identified.

Input material: PBMCs. This sequence joins TRBV28 and TRBJ2-6; no clear D. The receptor was derived from a boy aged 2 to 9 in good health and CMV-seronegative. CDR3 region: CASGVRAVANVLTF. The DNA for the CDR3 is TGTGCCAGCGGCGTGCGCGCGGTGGCCAACGTCCTGACTTTC.